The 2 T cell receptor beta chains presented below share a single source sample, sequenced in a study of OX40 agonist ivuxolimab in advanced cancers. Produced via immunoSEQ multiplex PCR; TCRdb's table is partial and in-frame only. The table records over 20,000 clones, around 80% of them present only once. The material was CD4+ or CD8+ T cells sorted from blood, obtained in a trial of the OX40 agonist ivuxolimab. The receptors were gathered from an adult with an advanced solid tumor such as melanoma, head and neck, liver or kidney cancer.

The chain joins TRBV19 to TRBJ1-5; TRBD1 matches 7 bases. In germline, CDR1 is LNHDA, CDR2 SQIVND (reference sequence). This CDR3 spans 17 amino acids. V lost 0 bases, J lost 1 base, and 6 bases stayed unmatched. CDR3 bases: TGTGCCAGTAGTATAGATCCAGGGGGGGCCAGCAATCAGCCCCAGCATTTT. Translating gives CASSIDPGGASNQPQHF.

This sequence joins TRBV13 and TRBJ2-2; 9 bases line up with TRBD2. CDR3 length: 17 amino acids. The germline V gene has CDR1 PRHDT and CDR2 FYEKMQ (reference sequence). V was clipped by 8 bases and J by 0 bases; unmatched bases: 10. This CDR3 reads CASGFWVAGANTGELFF. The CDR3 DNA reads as TGTGCCAGCGGGTTCTGGGTAGCGGGGGCGAACACCGGGGAGCTGTTTTTT.